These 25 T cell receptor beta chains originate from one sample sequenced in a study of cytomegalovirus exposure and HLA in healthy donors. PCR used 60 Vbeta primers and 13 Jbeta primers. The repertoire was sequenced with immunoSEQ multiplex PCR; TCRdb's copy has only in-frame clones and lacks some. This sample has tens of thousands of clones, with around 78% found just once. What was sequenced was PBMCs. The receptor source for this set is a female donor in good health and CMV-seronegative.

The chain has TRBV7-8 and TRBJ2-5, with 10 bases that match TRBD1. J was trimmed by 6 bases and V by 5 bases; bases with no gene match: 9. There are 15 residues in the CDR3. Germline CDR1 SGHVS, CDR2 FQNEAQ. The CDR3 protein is CASSGDRGVGKTQYF. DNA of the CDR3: TGTGCCAGCAGCGGGGACAGGGGAGTCGGAAAGACCCAGTACTTC.

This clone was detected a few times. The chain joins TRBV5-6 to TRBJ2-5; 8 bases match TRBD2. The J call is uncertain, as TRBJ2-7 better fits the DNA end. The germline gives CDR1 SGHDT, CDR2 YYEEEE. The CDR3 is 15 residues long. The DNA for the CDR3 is TGTGCCAGTTCTTATGGACGAGCGGGGGCCTACGAGCAGTACTTC. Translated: CASSYGRAGAYEQYF.

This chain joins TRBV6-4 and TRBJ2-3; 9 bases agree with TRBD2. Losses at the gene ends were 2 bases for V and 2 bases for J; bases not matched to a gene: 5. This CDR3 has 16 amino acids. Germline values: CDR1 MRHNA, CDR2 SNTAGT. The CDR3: CASSDLSGGPTDTQYF. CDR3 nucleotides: TGTGCCAGCAGTGACCTTAGCGGGGGTCCCACAGATACGCAGTATTTT.

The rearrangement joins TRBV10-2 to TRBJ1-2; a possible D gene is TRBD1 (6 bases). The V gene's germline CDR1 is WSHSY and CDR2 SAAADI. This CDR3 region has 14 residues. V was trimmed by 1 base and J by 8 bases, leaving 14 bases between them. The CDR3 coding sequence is TGCGCCAGCAGTGAGTTTGGGATTGGGGGCGGCTACACCTTC. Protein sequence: CASSEFGIGGGYTF.

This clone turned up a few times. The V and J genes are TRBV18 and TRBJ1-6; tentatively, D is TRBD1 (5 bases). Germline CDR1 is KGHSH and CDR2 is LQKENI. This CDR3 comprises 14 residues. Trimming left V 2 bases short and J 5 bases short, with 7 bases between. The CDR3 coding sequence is TGTGCCAGCTCACCAGGGGCCGATAATTCACCCCTCCACTTT. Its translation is CASSPGADNSPLHF.

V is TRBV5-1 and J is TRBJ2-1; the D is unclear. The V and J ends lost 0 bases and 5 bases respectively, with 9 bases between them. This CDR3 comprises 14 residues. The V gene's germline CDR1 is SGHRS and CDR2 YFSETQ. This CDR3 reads CASSLGDNHNEQFF. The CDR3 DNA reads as TGCGCCAGCAGCTTGGGAGACAATCACAATGAGCAGTTCTTC.

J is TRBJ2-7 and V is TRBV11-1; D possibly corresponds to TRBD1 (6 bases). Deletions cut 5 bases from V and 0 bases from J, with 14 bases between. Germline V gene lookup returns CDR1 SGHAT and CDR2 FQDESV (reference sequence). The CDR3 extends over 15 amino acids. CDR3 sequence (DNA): TGTGCCAGCAGCGACCGACAGGTCCCCTCCTACGAGCAGTACTTC. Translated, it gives CASSDRQVPSYEQYF.

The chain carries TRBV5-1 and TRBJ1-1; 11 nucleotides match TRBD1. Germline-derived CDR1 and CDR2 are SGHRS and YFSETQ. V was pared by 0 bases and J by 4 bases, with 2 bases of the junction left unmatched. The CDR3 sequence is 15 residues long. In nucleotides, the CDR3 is TGCGCCAGCAGCTTGGCCGGGACAGGGGGCACTGAAGCTTTCTTT. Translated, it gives CASSLAGTGGTEAFF.

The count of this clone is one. The CDR3 DNA reads TGTGCCAGCAGTTACTCGGGGGCAGCTTTCTTT. Translated, it gives CASSYSGAAFF. The gene calls are TRBV6-5 and TRBJ1-1; perhaps TRBD1 as D (6 bases). The CDR3 has 11 residues. With 0 bases removed from V and 10 bases from J, the gap between germline ends came to 6 bases. CDR1 is MNHEY and CDR2 is SVGAGI in the germline V gene.

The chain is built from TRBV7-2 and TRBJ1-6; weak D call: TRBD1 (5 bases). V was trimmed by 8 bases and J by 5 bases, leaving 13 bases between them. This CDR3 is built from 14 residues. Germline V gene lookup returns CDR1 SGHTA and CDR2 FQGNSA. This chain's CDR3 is CASGLRENNSPLHF. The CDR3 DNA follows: TGTGCCAGCGGCCTCAGGGAAAATAATTCACCCCTCCACTTT.

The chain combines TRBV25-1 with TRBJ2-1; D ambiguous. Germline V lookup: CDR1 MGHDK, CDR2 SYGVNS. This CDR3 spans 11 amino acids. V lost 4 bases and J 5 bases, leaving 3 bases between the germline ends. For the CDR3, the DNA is TGTGCCAGCAGTGTAAACAATGAGCAGTTCTTC. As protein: CASSVNNEQFF.

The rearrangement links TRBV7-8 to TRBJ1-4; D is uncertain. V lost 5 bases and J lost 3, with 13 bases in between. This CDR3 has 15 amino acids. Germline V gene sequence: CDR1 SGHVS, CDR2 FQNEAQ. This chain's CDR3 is CASSPTGWANEKLFF. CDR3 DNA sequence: TGTGCCAGCAGCCCCACCGGGTGGGCTAATGAAAAACTGTTTTTT.

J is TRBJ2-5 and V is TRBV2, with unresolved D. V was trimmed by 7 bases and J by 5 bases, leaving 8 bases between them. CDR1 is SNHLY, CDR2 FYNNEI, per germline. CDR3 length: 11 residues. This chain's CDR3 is CASTSGETQYF. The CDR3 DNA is TGTGCCAGCACCTCCGGGGAGACCCAGTACTTC.

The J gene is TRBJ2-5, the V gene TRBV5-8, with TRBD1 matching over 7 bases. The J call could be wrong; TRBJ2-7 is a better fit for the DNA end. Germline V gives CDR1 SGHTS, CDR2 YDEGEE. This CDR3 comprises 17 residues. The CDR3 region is CASSLLVLTGEFYEQYF. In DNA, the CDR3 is TGTGCCAGCAGCTTGTTGGTTTTAACAGGGGAGTTTTACGAGCAGTACTTC.

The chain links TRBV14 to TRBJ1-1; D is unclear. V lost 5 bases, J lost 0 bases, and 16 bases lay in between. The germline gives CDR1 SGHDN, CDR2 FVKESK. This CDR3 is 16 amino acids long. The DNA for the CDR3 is TGTGCCAGCAGCTTATTCGCGGGTATCGTGAACACTGAAGCTTTCTTT. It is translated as CASSLFAGIVNTEAFF.

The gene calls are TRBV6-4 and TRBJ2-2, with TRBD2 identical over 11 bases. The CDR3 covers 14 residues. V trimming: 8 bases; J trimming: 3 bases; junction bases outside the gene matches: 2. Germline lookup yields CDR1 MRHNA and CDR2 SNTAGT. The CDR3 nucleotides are TGTGCCAGCTCGACTAGCGGGGACACCGGGGAGCTGTTTTTT. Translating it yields CASSTSGDTGELFF.

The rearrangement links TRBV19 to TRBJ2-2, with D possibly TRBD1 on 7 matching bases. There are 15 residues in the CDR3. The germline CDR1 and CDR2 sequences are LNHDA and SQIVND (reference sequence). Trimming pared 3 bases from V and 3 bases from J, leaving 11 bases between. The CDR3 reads CASSMTGRYTGELFF. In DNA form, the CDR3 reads TGTGCCAGTAGTATGACAGGGAGGTACACCGGGGAGCTGTTTTTT.

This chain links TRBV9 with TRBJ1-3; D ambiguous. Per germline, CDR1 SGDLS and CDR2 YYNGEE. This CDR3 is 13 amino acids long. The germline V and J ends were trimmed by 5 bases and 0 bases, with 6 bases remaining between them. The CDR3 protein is CASRATSGNTIYF. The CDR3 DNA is TGTGCCAGCAGGGCCACCTCTGGAAACACCATATATTTT.

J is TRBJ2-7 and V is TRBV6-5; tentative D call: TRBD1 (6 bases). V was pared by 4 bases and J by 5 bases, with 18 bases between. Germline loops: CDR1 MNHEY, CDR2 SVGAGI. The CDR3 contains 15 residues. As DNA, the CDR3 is TGTGCCAGCAGTTCCCCAGGGGTTTATAGTCACGAGCAGTACTTC. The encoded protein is CASSSPGVYSHEQYF.

The CDR3 loop reads CASSLRGREYGYTF. The CDR3 DNA reads as TGTGCCAGCAGCTTAAGGGGTAGGGAATATGGCTACACCTTC. The rearrangement joins TRBV13 to TRBJ1-2; TRBD1 might be the D (5 bases). The CDR3 extends over 14 amino acids. Germline values: CDR1 PRHDT, CDR2 FYEKMQ (reference sequence). V was cut by 2 bases and J by 5 bases, with 12 bases left in between.

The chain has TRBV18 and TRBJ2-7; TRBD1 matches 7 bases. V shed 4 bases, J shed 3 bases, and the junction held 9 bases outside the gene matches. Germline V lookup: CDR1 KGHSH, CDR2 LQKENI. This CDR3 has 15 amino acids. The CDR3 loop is CASSQLDRRDYEQYF. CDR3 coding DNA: TGTGCCAGCTCACAGTTGGACAGGAGAGACTACGAGCAGTACTTC.

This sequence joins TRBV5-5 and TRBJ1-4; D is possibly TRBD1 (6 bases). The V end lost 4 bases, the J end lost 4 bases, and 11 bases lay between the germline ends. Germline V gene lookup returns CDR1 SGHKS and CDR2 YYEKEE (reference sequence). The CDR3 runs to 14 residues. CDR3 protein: CASSPWTVNEKLFF. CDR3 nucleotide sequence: TGTGCCAGCAGCCCTTGGACAGTTAATGAAAAACTGTTTTTT.

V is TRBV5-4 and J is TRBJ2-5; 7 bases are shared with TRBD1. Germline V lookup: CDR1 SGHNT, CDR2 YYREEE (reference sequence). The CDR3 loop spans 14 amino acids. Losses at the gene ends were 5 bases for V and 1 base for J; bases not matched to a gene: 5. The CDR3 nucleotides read TGTGCCAGCAGTCTGGACAGGATCCAAGAGACCCAGTACTTC. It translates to CASSLDRIQETQYF.

The CDR3 protein is CAWNTAEVEKLFF. The CDR3 bases are TGTGCCTGGAACACCGCGGAGGTTGAAAAACTGTTTTTT. The chain carries TRBV30 and TRBJ1-4; D not resolved. The CDR3 has 13 amino acids. V lost 4 bases and J lost 7, with 13 bases in between. Germline CDR1 reads GTSNPN; CDR2 reads SVGIG (reference sequence).

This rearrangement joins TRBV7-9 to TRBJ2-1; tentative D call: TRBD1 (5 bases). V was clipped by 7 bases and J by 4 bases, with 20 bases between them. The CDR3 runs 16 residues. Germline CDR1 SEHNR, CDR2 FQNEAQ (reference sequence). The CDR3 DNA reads TGTGCCAGCAACGACCAGAGTGACAGAGGATACAATGAGCAGTTCTTC. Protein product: CASNDQSDRGYNEQFF.